The TCR beta chain under discussion was sequenced for a study of blood T cell repertoires in COVID-19 (dated by TCRdb to about 2020). About the full investigation: Samples from collaborators originated in the United States, Italy and Spain and spanned both the acute and convalescent phases of COVID-19. Where HLA class I and class II types were available, the types were taken from metadata supplied by the sample provider, not from assay-based typing. Sample metadata almost always included a de-identified subject ID, COVID-19 status, age in years and sex. The material from the prospective study consisted of cDNA or gDNA derived from T cells, B-cell-depleted T cells, or PBMCs. The repertoires were made available in a free public database intended to serve as a resource for research on the immune response to SARS-CoV-2. Samples were obtained from the ongoing ImmuneRACE study (first 160 participants) and from 1,000 to 1,500 subjects provided by 6 global collaborators. Subjects who had been exposed to COVID-19, were actively infected with it, or had recovered from it provided the deeply sampled blood TCRbeta repertoires that made up the dataset.

Details on this clone: The target of this receptor is not known. One base away there is no much larger clone; base qualities are not given.

V is trimmed back by 3 bases and J by 4 bases, and the junction contains 9 bases that no gene match accounts for. The germline V gene sets CDR1 to SGDLS and CDR2 to YYNGEE. CDR3 length: 15 amino acids, cysteine to phenylalanine. Left in the record is the CDR3 DNA by itself, 45 bases read in frame from the first base. The investigation overall reported the following: Clinical and demographic metadata were provided uncurated, with the amount varying by source and participant.

TCRbeta CDR3 regions were amplified from genomic DNA by means of the immunoSEQ Assay, a bias-controlled multiplex PCR. Turning to the authors' computational methods: The number of nucleated cells in each sample was estimated from the amplification of reference gene primers within the assay. To quantify the absolute abundance of each unique TCRbeta CDR3 rearrangement, sequence reads were collapsed and filtered. For each sample, productive Simpson clonality was calculated as the square root of Simpson's diversity index over productive rearrangements. Not all clones reach the TCRdb copy of this immuneACCESS table, which keeps in-frame sequences only. Checked studies attribute under half of the gap to unresolved V genes and leave the rest unexplained. V, J and clone size are taken as reported in that table, and D and trimming were inferred from the DNA itself. This sample has fewer than 200,000 clones in its table, and around 88% of those were observed once. The top ten clonotypes cover approximately 18% of the sample.

A second Seattle source provided samples from volunteer blood donors who had recovered from COVID-19. Whole blood was collected in K2EDTA tubes by collaborating institutions according to the institutions' own protocols. For TCRbeta analysis, collaborators shipped samples in one of three forms: frozen whole blood, isolated PBMCs, or DNA extracted from either of those sample types. This receptor was taken from a woman in her seventies who had recovered from COVID-19. The sequenced material came from peripheral blood. The chain is encoded by TRBV9 joined to TRBJ1-2, with TRBD1 identical over 7 junction bases. The nucleotide sequence reads TGTGCCAGCAGCGCGGACAGGACCCGACCCTATGGCTACACCTTC. Translation gives CASSADRTRPYGYTF.